Detailed here is one T cell receptor beta chain. Clones were sequenced by immunoSEQ multiplex PCR, and TCRdb holds only the in-frame ones, with some missing. The data show 45,000 to 50,000 clones, 80% to 85% seen once. The data derive from a study of STAT5B mutations in CD4+ large granular lymphocyte leukemia. V lost 6 bases, J lost 0 bases, and 12 bases lay in between. Germline V gene sequence: CDR1 MNHEY, CDR2 SMNVEV (reference sequence). This CDR3 has 15 residues. Sequenced sample: CD4+ T cells from blood buffy coats. This rearrangement joins TRBV27 to TRBJ1-5; tentatively, D is TRBD1 (5 bases). The sequence was collected from a human donor in good health. CDR3: CASSQGAGSNQPQHF. The DNA for the CDR3 is TGTGCCAGCAGCCAGGGTGCAGGTAGCAATCAGCCCCAGCATTTT.